This T cell receptor (beta chain) was recorded in a study of identical twins. CDR1 is SEHNR, CDR2 FQNEAQ, per germline (reference sequence). The CDR3 covers 14 residues. Trimming removed 5 bases from V and 0 bases from J, with 11 bases in between. MiXCR was run by TCRdb on the 5' RACE reads, yielding one entry per CDR3 protein. Among 1,800,000 or so distinct CDR3 sequences listed, about 32% were seen once. The V gene is TRBV7-9, the J gene TRBJ2-7; D possibly uses TRBD1 or TRBD2 (5 bases each). The TCR originated in a newborn girl in good health. Sequenced: cord blood. DNA of the CDR3: TGTGCCAGCAGCCGGGGACCCGACTCCTACGAGCAGTACTTC. Protein sequence: CASSRGPDSYEQYF.